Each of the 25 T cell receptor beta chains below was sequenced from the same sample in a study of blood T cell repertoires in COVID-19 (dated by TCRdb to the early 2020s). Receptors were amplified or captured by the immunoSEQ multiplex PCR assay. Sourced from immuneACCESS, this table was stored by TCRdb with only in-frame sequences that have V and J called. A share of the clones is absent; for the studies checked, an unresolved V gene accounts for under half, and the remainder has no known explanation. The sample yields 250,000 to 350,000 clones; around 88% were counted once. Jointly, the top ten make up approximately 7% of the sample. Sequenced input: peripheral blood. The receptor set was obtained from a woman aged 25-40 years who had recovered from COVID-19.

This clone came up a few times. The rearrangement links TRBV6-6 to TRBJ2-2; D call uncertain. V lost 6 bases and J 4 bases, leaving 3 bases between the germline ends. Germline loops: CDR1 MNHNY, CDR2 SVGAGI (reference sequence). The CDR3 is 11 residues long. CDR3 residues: CASSFTGELFF. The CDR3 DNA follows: TGTGCCAGCAGCTTCACCGGGGAGCTGTTTTTT.

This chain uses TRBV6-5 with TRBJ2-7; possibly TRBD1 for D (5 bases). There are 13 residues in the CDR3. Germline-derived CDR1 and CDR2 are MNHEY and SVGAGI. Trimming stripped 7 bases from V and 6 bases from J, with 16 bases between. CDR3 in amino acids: CASILYQGSEQYF. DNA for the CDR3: TGTGCCAGCATTCTCTACCAGGGTTCCGAGCAGTACTTC.

The CDR3 region is CASSYGWGGGYTF. The CDR3 nucleotides are TGTGCCAGCAGTTACGGATGGGGAGGAGGCTACACCTTC. The rearrangement joins TRBV6-2 or TRBV6-3 to TRBJ1-2, with unresolved D. CDR3 length: 13 residues. Trimming shortened V by 2 bases and J by 8 bases, and 12 bases separated the two germline ends. Germline V gene sequence: CDR1 MNHEY, CDR2 SVGEGT.

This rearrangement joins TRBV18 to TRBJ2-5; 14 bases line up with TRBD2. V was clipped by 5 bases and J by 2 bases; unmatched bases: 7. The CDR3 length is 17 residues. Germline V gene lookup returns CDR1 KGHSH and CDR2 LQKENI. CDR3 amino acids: CASSVPGLAGEQETQYF. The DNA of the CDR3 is TGTGCCAGCTCAGTTCCGGGACTAGCGGGGGAGCAAGAGACCCAGTACTTC.

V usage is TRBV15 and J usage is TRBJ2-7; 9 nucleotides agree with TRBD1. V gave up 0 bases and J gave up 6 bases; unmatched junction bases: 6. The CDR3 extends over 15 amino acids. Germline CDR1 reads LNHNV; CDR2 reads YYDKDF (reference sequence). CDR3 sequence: CATSRDGDRASEQYF. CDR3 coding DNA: TGTGCCACCAGCAGAGATGGGGACAGGGCGAGCGAGCAGTACTTC.

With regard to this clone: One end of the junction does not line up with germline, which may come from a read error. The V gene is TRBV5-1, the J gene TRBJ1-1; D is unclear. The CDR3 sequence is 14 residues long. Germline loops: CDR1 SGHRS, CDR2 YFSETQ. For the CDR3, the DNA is TGCGCCAGCAGCTTGGAGGCAGGCGCGCGTGAAGTTTTCTTT. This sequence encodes CASSLEAGAREVFF.

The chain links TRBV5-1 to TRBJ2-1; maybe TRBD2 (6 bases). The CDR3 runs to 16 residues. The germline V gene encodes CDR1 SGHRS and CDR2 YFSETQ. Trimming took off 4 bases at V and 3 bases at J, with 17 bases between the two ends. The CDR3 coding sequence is TGCGCCAGCAGCCCCAGGGATAGCGGCAACTACAATGAGCAGTTCTTC. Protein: CASSPRDSGNYNEQFF.

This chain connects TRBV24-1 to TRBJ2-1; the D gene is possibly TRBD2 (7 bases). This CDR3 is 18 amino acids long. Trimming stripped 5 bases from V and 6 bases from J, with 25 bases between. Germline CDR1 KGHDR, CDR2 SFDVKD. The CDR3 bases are TGTGCCACCAGTGTTGGTAGGGGACGTGGGGGGGCCCTCAATGAGCAGTTCTTC. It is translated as CATSVGRGRGGALNEQFF.

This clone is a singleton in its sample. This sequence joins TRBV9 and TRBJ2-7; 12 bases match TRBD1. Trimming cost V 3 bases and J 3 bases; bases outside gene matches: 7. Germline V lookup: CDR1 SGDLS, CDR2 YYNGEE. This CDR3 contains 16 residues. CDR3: CASSEGTGGLFYEQYF. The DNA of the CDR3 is TGTGCCAGCAGCGAGGGGACAGGGGGCCTATTCTACGAGCAGTACTTC. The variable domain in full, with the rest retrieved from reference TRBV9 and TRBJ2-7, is DSGVTQTPKHLITATGQRVTLRCSPRSGDLSVYWYQQSLDQGLQFLIQYYNGEERAKGNILERFSAQQFPDLHSELNLSSLELGDSALYFCASSEGTGGLFYEQYFGPGTRLTVT.

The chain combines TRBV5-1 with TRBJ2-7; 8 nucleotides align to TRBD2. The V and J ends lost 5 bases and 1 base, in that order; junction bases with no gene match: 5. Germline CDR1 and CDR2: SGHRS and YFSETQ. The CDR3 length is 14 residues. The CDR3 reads CASRFSGNSYEQYF. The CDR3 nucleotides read TGCGCCAGCAGATTTAGCGGGAATTCCTACGAGCAGTACTTC.

This CDR3 reads CACSQTGDDQPQHF. CDR3 nucleotide sequence: TGTGCCTGCTCCCAGACAGGGGACGATCAGCCCCAGCATTTT. The chain joins TRBV2 to TRBJ1-5; 8 nucleotides line up with TRBD1. Trimming at V came to 11 bases and at J to 5 bases, leaving 11 bases not matched to a gene. CDR1 SNHLY and CDR2 FYNNEI come from the germline V gene. CDR3 size: 14 residues.

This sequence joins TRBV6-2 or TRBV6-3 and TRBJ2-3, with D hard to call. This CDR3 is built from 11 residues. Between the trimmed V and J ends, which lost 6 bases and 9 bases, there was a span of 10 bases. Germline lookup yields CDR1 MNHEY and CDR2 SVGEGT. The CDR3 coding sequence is TGTGCCAGCAGCCATTCGAGGACGCAGTATTTT. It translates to CASSHSRTQYF.

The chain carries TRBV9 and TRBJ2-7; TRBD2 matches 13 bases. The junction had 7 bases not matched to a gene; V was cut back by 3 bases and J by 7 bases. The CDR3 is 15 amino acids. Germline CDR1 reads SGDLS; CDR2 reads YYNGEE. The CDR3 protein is CASSAGGLAGVEQYF. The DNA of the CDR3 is TGTGCCAGCAGCGCCGGAGGACTAGCGGGGGTAGAGCAGTACTTC.

The CDR3 here is CASSRRGTEQYF. In nucleotides, the CDR3 is TGTGCCAGCAGCCGCAGGGGGACCGAGCAGTACTTC. The chain uses TRBV12-3 or TRBV12-4 and TRBJ2-7; TRBD1 matches 7 bases. With 6 bases clipped from V and 6 bases from J, the junction kept 5 bases outside the gene matches. CDR3 length: 12 amino acids.

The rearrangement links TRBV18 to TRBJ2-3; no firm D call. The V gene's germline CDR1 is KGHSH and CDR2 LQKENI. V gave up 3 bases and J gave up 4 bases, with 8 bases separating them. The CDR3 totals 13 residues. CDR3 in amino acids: CASSPSSADTQYF. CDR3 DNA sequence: TGTGCCAGCTCACCCTCTAGTGCAGATACGCAGTATTTT.

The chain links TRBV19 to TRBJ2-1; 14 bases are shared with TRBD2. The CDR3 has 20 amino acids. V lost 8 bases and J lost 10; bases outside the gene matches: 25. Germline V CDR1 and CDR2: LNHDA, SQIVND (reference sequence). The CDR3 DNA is TGTGCCAGTCGCCCAAGCCAAGACCGGACTAGCGGGGGGCTGGGACGGGAGCAGTTCTTC. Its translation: CASRPSQDRTSGGLGREQFF.

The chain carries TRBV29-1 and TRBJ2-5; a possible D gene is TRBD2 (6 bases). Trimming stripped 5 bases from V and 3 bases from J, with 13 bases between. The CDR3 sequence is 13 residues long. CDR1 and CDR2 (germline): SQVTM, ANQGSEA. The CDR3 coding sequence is TGCAGCGTTTTGCAGGGCGGGGAAGAGACCCAGTACTTC. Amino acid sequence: CSVLQGGEETQYF.

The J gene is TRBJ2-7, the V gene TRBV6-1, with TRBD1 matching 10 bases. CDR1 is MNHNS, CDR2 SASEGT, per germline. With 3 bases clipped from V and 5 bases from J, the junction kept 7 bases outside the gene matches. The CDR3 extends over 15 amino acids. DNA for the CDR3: TGTGCCAGCAGTGATTCGACAGGGGGCTCGGACGAGCAGTACTTC. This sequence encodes CASSDSTGGSDEQYF.

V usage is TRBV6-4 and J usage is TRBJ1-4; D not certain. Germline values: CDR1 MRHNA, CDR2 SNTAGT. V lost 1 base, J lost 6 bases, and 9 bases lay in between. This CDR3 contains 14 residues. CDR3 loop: CASSDLQRDEKLFF. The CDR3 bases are TGTGCCAGCAGTGACTTACAGAGAGATGAAAAACTGTTTTTT.

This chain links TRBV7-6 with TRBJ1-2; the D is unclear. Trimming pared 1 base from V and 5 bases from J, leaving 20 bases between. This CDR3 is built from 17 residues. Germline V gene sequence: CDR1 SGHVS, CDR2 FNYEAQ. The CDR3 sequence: CASSLVLRGNLYYGYTF. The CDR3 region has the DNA TGTGCCAGCAGCTTAGTACTTCGAGGTAACCTATATTATGGCTACACCTTC.

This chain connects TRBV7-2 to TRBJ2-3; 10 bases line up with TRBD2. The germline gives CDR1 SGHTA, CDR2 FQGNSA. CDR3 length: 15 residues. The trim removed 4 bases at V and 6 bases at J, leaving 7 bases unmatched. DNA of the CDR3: TGTGCCAGCAGCTCGACTAGCGGGCCCTTCGATACGCAGTATTTT. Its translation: CASSSTSGPFDTQYF.

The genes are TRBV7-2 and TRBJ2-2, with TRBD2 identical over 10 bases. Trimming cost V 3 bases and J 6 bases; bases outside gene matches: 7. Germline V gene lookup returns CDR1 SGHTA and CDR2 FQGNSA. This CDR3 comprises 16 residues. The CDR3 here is CASSFLAGAPSGELFF. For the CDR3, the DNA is TGTGCCAGCAGCTTTCTAGCGGGGGCCCCCTCCGGGGAGCTGTTTTTT. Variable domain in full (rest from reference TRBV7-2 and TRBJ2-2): GAGVSQSPSNKVTEKGKDVELRCDPISGHTALYWYRQSLGQGLEFLIYFQGNSAPDKSGLPSDRFSAERTGGSVSTLTIQRTQQEDSAVYLCASSFLAGAPSGELFFGEGSRLTVL.

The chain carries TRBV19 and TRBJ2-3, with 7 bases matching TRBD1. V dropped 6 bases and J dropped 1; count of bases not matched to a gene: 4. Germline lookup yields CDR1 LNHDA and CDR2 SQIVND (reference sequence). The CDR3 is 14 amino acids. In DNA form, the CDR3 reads TGTGCCAGTAGGGGGACAGATGGCACAGATACGCAGTATTTT. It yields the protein CASRGTDGTDTQYF. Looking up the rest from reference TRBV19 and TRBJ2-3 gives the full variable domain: DGGITQSPKYLFRKEGQNVTLSCEQNLNHDAMYWYRQDPGQGLRLIYYSQIVNDFQKGDIAEGYSVSREKKESFPLTVTSAQKNPTAFYLCASRGTDGTDTQYFGPGTRLTVL.

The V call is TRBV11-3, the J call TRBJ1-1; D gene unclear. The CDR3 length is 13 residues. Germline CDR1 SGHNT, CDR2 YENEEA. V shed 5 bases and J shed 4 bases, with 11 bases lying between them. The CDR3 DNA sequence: TGTGCCAGCAGCCCGGGTCTGGGCACTGAAGCTTTCTTT. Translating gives CASSPGLGTEAFF.

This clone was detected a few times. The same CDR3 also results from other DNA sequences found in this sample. CDR3 in DNA: TGCGCCAGCAGCCGCACGGGGTCGGAGACCCAGTACTTC. Amino acid sequence: CASSRTGSETQYF. The chain links TRBV5-1 to TRBJ2-5, with D tentatively TRBD2 (5 bases). Germline V lookup: CDR1 SGHRS, CDR2 YFSETQ. There are 13 residues in the CDR3. Trimming shortened V by 4 bases and J by 5 bases, and 12 bases separated the two germline ends.